A single T cell receptor (beta chain) is shown here with its context. The record originates from a study of technical replicates of blood from a handful of donors. Measured with immunoSEQ multiplex PCR; TCRdb has only the in-frame clones, and not every one. Of 75,000 to 85,000 clones in the sample, 90% to 96% were seen once. The germline CDR1 and CDR2 sequences are WNHNN and SYGVQD (reference sequence). The ends were cut back, 8 bases at V and 4 bases at J, with 9 bases in the middle. The CDR3 is 11 amino acids. The V gene is TRBV10-1, the J gene TRBJ2-7; D gene unclear. The receptor was derived from a human donor in good health. The specimen was T cells isolated from PBMCs. DNA of the CDR3: TGCGCCAGCGGTTCGGGTTACGAGCAGTACTTC. Amino acid sequence: CASGSGYEQYF.